This paragraph reports one T cell receptor (beta chain). Its antigen is undetermined. This sample is drawn from a study of lymphopenia after photon versus proton radiotherapy. Study-wide points: After the lymphocyte nadir, photon-treated repertoires showed oligoclonal expansion, especially of CD8+ Temra cells.

Looked up from germline, CDR1 is SNHLY and CDR2 is FYNNEI. This CDR3 comprises 13 residues. V dropped 7 bases and J dropped 0 bases, with 6 bases sitting between them. Repertoires were generated with immunoSEQ multiplex PCR, while TCRdb's copy carries only in-frame clones and drops some. The sample has some 70,000 clones; about 89% are singletons. This clonotype originated in an elderly man with esophageal cancer. This specimen was peripheral blood, taken from a patient treated with proton-based radiotherapy. The chain has TRBV2 and TRBJ2-2; D gene ambiguous. CDR3 in DNA: TGTGCCAGCACAATCGCGAACACCGGGGAGCTGTTTTTT. Residues: CASTIANTGELFF.